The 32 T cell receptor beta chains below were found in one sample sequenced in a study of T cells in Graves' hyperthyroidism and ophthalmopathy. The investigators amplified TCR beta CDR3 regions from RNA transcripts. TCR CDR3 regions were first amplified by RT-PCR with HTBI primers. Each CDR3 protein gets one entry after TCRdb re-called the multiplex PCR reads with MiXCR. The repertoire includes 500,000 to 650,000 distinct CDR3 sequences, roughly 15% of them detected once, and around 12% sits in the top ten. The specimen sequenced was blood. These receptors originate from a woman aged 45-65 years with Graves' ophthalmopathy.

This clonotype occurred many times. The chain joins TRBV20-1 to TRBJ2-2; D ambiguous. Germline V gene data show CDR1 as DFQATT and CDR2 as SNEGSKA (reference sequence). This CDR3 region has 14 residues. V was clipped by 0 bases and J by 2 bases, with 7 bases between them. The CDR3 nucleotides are TGCAGTGCTAGAGATCTTGCAAACACCGGGGAGCTGTTTTTT. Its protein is CSARDLANTGELFF.

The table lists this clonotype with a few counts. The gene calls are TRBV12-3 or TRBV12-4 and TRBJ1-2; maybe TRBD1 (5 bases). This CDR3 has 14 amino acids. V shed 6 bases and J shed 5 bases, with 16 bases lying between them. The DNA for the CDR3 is TGTGCCAGCAGAGACACCGGGACCTTTTATGGCTACACCTTC. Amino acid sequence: CASRDTGTFYGYTF.

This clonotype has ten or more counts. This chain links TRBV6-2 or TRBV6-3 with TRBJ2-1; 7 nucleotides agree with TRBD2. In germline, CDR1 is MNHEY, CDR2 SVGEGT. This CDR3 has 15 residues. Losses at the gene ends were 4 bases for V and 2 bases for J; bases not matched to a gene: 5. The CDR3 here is CASSSGGSPYNEQFF. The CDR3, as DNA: TGTGCCAGCAGTTCGGGAGGTAGTCCCTACAATGAGCAGTTCTTC.

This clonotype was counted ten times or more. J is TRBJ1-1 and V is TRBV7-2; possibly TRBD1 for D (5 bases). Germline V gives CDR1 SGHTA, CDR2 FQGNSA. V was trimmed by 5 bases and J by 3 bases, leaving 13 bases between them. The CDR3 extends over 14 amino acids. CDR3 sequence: CASSPQGSHTEAFF. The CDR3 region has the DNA TGTGCCAGCAGCCCTCAGGGTTCGCACACTGAAGCTTTCTTT.

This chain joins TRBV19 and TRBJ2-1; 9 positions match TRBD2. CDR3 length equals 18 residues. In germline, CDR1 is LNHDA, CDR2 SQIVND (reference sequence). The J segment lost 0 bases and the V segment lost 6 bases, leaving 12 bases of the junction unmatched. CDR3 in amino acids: CASSRLAAPSFSYNEQFF. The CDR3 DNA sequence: TGTGCCAGTAGCCGACTAGCGGCTCCTTCGTTCTCCTACAATGAGCAGTTCTTC.

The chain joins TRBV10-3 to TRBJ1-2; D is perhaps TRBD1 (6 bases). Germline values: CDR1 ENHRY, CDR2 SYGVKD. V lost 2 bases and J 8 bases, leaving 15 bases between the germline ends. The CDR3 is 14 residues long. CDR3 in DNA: TGTGCCATCAGTGAGCTCGGGACACAAGGAGGCTACACCTTC. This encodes CAISELGTQGGYTF.

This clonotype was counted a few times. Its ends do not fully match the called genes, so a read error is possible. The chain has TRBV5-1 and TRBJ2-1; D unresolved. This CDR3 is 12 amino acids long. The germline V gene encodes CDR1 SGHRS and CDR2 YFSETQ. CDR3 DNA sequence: TGCGCCAGCAGCTTGGCCGACAATGAGCAGCTCTTC. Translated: CASSLADNEQLF.

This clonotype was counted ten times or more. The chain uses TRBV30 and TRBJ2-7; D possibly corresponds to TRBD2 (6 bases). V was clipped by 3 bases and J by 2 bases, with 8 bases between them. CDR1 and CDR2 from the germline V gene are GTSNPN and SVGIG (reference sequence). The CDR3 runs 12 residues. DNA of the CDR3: TGTGCCTGGAGACCGGGGGCCTACGAGCAGTACTTC. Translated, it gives CAWRPGAYEQYF.

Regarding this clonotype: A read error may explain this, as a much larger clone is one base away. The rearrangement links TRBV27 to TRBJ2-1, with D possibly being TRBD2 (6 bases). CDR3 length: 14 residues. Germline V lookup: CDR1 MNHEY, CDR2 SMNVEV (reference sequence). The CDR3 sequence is CASSWLGSQRRQLF. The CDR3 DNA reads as TGTGCCAGCAGTTGGCTCGGGAGCCAACGGCGGCAGCTCTTC.

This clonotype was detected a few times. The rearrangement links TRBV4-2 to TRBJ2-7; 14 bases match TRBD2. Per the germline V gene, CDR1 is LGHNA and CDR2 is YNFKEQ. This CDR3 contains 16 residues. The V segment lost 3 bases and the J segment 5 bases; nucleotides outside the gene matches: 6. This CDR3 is CASSHGTSGSGNEQYF. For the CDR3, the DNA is TGTGCCAGCAGCCATGGGACTAGCGGGAGTGGTAACGAGCAGTACTTC.

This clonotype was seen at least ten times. The CDR3: CASSPIGTGESPLHF. CDR3 DNA: TGTGCCAGCAGCCCAATCGGGACAGGGGAATCACCCCTCCACTTT. The chain joins TRBV7-2 to TRBJ1-6; the match to TRBD1 covers 10 bases. V was pared by 5 bases and J by 10 bases, with 8 bases of the junction left unmatched. From germline, CDR1 is SGHTA and CDR2 FQGNSA. This CDR3 is built from 15 residues.

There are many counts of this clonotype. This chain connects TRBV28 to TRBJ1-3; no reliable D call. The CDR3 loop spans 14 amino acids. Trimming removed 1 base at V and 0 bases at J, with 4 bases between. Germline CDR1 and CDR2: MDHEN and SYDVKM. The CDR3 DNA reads TGTGCCAGCAGTTTATCTATCTCTGGAAACACCATATATTTT. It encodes CASSLSISGNTIYF.

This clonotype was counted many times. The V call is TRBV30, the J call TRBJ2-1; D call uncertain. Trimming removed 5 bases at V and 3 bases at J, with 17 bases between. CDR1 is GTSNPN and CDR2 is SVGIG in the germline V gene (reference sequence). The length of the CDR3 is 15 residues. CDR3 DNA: TGTGCCTGGTCAAAAGCCATCAACTTCTACAATGAGCAGTTCTTC. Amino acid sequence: CAWSKAINFYNEQFF.

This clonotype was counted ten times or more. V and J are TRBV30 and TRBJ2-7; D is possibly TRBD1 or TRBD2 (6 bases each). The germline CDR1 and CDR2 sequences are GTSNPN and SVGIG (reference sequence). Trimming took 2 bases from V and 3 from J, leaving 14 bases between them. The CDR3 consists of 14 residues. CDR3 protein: CAWSWGAAGYEQYF. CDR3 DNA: TGTGCCTGGAGTTGGGGGGCGGCTGGCTACGAGCAGTACTTC.

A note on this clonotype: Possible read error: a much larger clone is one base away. The DNA of the CDR3 is TGTGCCAGCAGTGAAAGTTGGTTGGGAGCCTCCAATGAGCAGTCCTTC. Amino acids: CASSESWLGASNEQSF. The chain uses TRBV2 and TRBJ2-1, with D perhaps TRBD2 (5 bases). The CDR3 consists of 16 residues. Germline loops: CDR1 SNHLY, CDR2 FYNNEI.

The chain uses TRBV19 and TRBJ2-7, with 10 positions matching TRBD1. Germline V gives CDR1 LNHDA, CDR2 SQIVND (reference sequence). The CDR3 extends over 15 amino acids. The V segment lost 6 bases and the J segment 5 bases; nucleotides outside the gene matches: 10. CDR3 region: CASRDRDRGINEQYF. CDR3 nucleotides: TGTGCCAGTAGAGACCGGGACAGGGGCATCAACGAGCAGTACTTC.

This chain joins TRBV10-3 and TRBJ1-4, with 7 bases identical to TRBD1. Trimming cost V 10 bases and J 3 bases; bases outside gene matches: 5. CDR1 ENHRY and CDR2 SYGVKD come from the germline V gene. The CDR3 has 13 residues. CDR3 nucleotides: TGTGCCACCGGGGACAGCTCTAATGAAAAACTGTTTTTT. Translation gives CATGDSSNEKLFF.

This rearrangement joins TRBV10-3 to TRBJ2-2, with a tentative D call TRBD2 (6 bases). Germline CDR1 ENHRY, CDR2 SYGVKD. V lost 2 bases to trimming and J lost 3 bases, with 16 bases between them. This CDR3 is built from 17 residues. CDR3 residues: CAISELSSGEDTGELFF. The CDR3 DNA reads TGTGCCATCAGTGAGCTTAGTTCGGGAGAGGACACCGGGGAGCTGTTTTTT.

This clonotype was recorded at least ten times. CDR3 sequence reads: CAWSVLPGTGELFF. The CDR3 DNA follows: TGTGCCTGGAGTGTACTTCCGGGAACCGGGGAGCTGTTTTTT. The J gene is TRBJ2-2, the V gene TRBV30; D possibly corresponds to TRBD2 (5 bases). CDR1 is GTSNPN and CDR2 is SVGIG in the germline V gene (reference sequence). The CDR3 is 14 residues long. V lost 0 bases, J lost 5 bases, and 10 bases lay in between.

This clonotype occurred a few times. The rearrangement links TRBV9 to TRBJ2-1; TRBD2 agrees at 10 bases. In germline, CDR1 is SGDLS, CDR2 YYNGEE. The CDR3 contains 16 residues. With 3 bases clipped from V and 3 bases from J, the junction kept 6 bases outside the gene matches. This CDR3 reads CASSGSSGRLYNEQFF. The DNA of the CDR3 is TGTGCCAGCAGCGGTTCTAGCGGGAGACTCTACAATGAGCAGTTCTTC.

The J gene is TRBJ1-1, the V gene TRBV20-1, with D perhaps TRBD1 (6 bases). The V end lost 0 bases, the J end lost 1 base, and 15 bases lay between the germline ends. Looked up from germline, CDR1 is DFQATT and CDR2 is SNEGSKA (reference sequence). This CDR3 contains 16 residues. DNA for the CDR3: TGCAGTGCTAGAGATCGGGTGGGGGCCAGGAACACTGAAGCTTTCTTT. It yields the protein CSARDRVGARNTEAFF.

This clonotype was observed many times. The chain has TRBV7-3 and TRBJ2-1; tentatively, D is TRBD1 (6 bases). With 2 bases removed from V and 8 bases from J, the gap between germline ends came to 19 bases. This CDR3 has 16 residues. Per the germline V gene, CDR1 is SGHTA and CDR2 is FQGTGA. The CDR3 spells CASSLGLWSGDHEQFF. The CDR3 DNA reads TGTGCCAGCAGCTTAGGGCTATGGTCAGGGGATCATGAGCAGTTCTTC.

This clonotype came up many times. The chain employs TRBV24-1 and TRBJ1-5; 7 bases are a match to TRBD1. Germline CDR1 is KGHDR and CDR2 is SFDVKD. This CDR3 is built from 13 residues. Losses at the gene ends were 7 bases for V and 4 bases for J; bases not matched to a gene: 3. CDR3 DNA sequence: TGTGCCACCAGCAGGGGGTATAATCAGCCCCAGCATTTT. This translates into CATSRGYNQPQHF.

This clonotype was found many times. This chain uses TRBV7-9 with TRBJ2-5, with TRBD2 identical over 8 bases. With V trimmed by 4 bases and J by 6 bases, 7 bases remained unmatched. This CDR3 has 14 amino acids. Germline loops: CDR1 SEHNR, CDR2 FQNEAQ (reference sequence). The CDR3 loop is CASSSGTSLKTQYF. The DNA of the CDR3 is TGTGCCAGCAGCTCAGGGACTAGTCTGAAGACCCAGTACTTC.

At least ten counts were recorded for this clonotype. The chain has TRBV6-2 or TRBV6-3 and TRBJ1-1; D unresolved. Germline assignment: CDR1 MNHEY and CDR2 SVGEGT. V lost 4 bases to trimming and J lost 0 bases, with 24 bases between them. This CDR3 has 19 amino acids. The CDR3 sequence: CASSWPITKTGSLNTEAFF. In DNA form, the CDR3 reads TGTGCCAGCAGTTGGCCGATTACCAAAACCGGGAGTTTGAACACTGAAGCTTTCTTT.

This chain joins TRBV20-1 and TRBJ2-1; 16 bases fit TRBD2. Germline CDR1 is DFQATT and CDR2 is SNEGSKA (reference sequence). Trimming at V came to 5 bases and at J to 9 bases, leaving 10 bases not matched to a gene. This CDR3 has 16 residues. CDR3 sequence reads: CSALHPGLAGGGEQFF. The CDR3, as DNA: TGCAGTGCTCTGCACCCGGGACTAGCGGGAGGGGGTGAGCAGTTCTTC.

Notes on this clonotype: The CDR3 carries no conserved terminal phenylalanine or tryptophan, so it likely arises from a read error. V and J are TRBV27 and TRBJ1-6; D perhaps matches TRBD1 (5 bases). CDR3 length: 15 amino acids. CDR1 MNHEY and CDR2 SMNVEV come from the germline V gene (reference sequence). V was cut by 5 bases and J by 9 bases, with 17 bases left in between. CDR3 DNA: TGTGCCAGCAGTCCCACCACCCCGGACATTTCACCCCTCCACCTT. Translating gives CASSPTTPDISPLHL.

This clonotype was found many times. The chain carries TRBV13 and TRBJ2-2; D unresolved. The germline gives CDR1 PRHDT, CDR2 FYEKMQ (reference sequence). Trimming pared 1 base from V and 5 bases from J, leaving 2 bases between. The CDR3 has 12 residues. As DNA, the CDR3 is TGTGCCAGCAGCTTAGCGACCGGGGAGCTGTTTTTT. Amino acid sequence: CASSLATGELFF.

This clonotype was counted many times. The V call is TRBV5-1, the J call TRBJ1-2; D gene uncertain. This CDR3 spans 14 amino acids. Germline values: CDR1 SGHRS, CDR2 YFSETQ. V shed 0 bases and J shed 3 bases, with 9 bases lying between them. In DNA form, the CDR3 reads TGCGCCAGCAGCTTGGAGGGCACCTACTATGGCTACACCTTC. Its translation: CASSLEGTYYGYTF.

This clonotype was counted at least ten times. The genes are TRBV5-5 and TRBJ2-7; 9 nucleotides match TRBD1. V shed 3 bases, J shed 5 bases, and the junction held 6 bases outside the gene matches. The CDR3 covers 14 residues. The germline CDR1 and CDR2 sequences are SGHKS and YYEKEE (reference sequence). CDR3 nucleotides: TGTGCCAGCAGCTCCGGGACAGGGAGCAACGAGCAGTACTTC. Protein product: CASSSGTGSNEQYF. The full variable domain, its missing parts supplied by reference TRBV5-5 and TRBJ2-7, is DAGVTQSPTHLIKTRGQQVTLRCSPISGHKSVSWYQQVLGQGPQFIFQYYEKEERGRGNFPDRFSARQFPNYSSELNVNALLLGDSALYLCASSSGTGSNEQYFGPGTRLTVT.

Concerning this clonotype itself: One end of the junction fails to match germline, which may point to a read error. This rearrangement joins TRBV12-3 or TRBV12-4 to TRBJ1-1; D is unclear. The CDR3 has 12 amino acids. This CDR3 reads CTSSFLYTEAFF. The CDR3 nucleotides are TGTACCAGCAGTTTCCTGTACACTGAAGCTTTCTTT.

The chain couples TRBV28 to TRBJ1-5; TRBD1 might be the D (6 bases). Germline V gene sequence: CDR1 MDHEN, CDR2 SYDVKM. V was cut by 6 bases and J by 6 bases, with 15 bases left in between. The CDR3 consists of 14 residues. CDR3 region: CASRIGGQGQPQHF. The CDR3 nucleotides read TGTGCCAGCAGAATAGGGGGGCAGGGTCAGCCCCAGCATTTT.